This is a list of T cell receptor beta chains from one sample in a study of T cells in Graves' hyperthyroidism and ophthalmopathy. TCRdb re-derived calls from the multiplex PCR reads in MiXCR, one entry per CDR3 protein. The sample lists approximately 500,000 distinct CDR3 sequences; under 60% were seen once. Sequencing input: peripheral blood or thyroid tissue (not recorded which). The source of these receptors is a young woman with Graves' hyperthyroidism. Each CDR3 is given with its conserved first and last residue. A D gene is named only where the DNA matches it firmly. Only some rows state a clone size, as once, few, many or a class for expanded clones.

TRBJ1-2,.,.,TRBV12-5,CASGLTDSYGYTF,TGTGCTAGTGGTTTGACAGACAGCTATGGCTACACCTTC
TRBJ1-5,.,TRBD1,TRBV7-9,CASSHGQGGETQHF,TGTGCCAGCAGCCATGGACAGGGGGGGGAGACCCAGCATTTT
TRBJ2-5,.,.,TRBV7-2,CASSLGVTNQPQYF,TGTGCCAGCAGCTTAGGAGTTACTAATCAGCCCCAGTACTTC
TRBJ1-5,.,.,TRBV27,CASSPIDQPQHF,TGTGCCAGCAGTCCAATTGATCAGCCCCAGCATTTT
TRBJ2-7,once,TRBD2,TRBV19,CASSLWSGTSGKYF,TGTGCCAGTAGTCTGTGGTCCGGGACTAGCGGGAAGTACTTC
TRBJ2-3,few,.,TRBV20-1,CSASGRQGHADTQYF,TGCAGTGCTAGCGGACGACAAGGACATGCAGATACGCAGTATTTT
TRBJ1-3,many,.,TRBV5-1,CASSLYEVGNTIYF,TGCGCCAGCAGCTTGTACGAGGTCGGAAACACCATATATTTT
TRBJ2-1,many,.,TRBV24-1,CATSDLGRRGYNEQFF,TGTGCCACCAGTGACCTAGGGCGGCGGGGTTACAATGAGCAGTTCTTC
TRBJ2-7,many,TRBD1,TRBV19,CASSMDRVFDEQYF,TGTGCCAGTAGTATGGACAGGGTGTTCGACGAGCAGTACTTC
TRBJ1-5,.,TRBD1,TRBV6-5,CASSYGDRGYEHF,TGTGCCAGCAGTTACGGGGACAGGGGCTACGAGCATTTT
TRBJ2-3,.,TRBD2,TRBV29-1,CSVEVAGGGDTQYF,TGCAGCGTTGAAGTAGCGGGAGGGGGAGATACGCAGTATTTT
TRBJ1-2,.,.,TRBV29-1,CSVEDRDYGYTF,TGCAGCGTTGAAGACAGGGACTATGGCTACACCTTC
TRBJ1-1,.,.,TRBV11-2,CASSHLGPESTEAFF,TGTGCCAGCAGCCACCTAGGGCCCGAGAGCACTGAAGCTTTCTTT
TRBJ1-4,many,.,TRBV5-1,CASSLGTRPNEKLFF,TGCGCCAGCAGCTTGGGGACAAGACCTAATGAAAAACTGTTTTTT
TRBJ2-7,.,TRBD2,TRBV20-1,CSARPGLATYEQYF,TGCAGTGCTAGACCGGGACTAGCGACTTACGAGCAGTACTTC
TRBJ2-5,many,.,TRBV5-8,CASIRNRGLPRKETQYF,TGTGCCAGCATCCGAAATCGGGGGCTCCCCCGGAAGGAGACCCAGTACTTC
TRBJ2-5,.,.,TRBV7-6,CASSSGTRVTETQYF,TGTGCCAGCAGCTCAGGGACCAGGGTCACAGAGACCCAGTACTTC
TRBJ1-6,few,.,TRBV6-6,CASRTRTDYNSPLHF,TGTGCCAGCAGAACCCGGACAGACTATAATTCACCCCTCCACTTT
TRBJ2-7,many,TRBD1,TRBV5-5,CASSLALRDRFYEQYF,TGTGCCAGCAGCTTGGCCCTCCGGGACAGATTCTACGAGCAGTACTTC
TRBJ1-2,once,.,TRBV15,CATSRGVSGYTF,TGTGCCACCAGCAGAGGGGTTTCTGGCTACACCTTC
TRBJ1-1,many,TRBD1,TRBV12-3/TRBV12-4,CASSAYRGRNTEAFF,TGTGCCAGCAGTGCATACAGGGGGCGTAACACTGAAGCTTTCTTT
TRBJ2-7,.,TRBD1,TRBV15,CATSRAGGSPYEQYF,TGTGCCACCAGCAGGGCAGGGGGTAGCCCCTACGAGCAGTACTTC
TRBJ1-5,few,TRBD1,TRBV27,CASSSHRGGEQPQHF,TGTGCCAGCAGTTCACACAGGGGCGGTGAGCAGCCCCAGCATTTT
TRBJ2-2,many,.,TRBV27,CASSPESWYTGELFF,TGTGCCAGCAGCCCGGAGTCGTGGTACACCGGGGAGCTGTTTTTT
TRBJ2-5,many,TRBD2,TRBV2,CASSLRGASGSNQETQYF,TGTGCCAGCAGTCTCCGCGGGGCTAGCGGGAGCAACCAAGAGACCCAGTACTTC
TRBJ2-7,many,.,TRBV4-1,CASSQEGGAYEQYF,TGCGCCAGCAGCCAAGAAGGTGGGGCCTACGAGCAGTACTTC
TRBJ1-2,.,.,TRBV7-9,CASSLAEGGRPF,TGTGCCAGCAGCTTAGCTGAAGGAGGGAGGCCCTTC
TRBJ2-6,.,TRBD1,TRBV29-1,CSVDGVPGQGPGANVLTF,TGCAGCGTTGATGGAGTCCCGGGACAGGGGCCTGGGGCCAACGTCCTGACTTTC
TRBJ1-1,.,.,TRBV12-3/TRBV12-4,CASSFRGVSTEAFF,TGTGCCAGCAGTTTTAGGGGGGTTTCCACTGAAGCTTTCTTT
TRBJ2-1,.,.,TRBV12-3/TRBV12-4,CASSLGEVQFF,TGTGCCAGCAGTTTGGGGGAGGTCCAGTTCTTC
TRBJ2-7,.,.,TRBV29-1,CSLDSYEQYF,TGCAGCTTGGATTCCTACGAGCAGTACTTC
TRBJ2-2,few,TRBD1,TRBV27,CASSSRGSGELFF,TGTGCCAGCAGTTCCAGGGGGTCCGGGGAGCTGTTTTTT
TRBJ1-4,many,TRBD1,TRBV10-3,CATLQGAGEKLFF,TGTGCCACACTACAGGGGGCAGGGGAAAAACTGTTTTTT
TRBJ2-5,few,TRBD2,TRBV7-9,CASSPLTSAQETQYF,TGTGCCAGCAGCCCTCTTACTAGCGCACAAGAGACCCAGTACTTC
TRBJ1-6,many,.,TRBV6-5,CASSRLSSYNSPLHF,TGTGCCAGCAGTCGTCTAAGCTCCTATAATTCACCCCTCCACTTT
TRBJ2-1,.,TRBD2,TRBV20-1,CSASETSGPTYNEQFF,TGCAGTGCTAGTGAGACTAGCGGGCCTACCTACAATGAGCAGTTCTTC
TRBJ2-5,.,.,TRBV2,CASSDVEVQETQYF,TGTGCCAGCAGTGATGTCGAGGTCCAAGAGACCCAGTACTTC
TRBJ2-7,many,.,TRBV10-3,CAISELTSSYEQYF,TGTGCCATCAGTGAACTCACCAGCTCCTACGAGCAGTACTTC
TRBJ2-6,.,TRBD1,TRBV12-3/TRBV12-4,CASSLDGTGATGANVLTF,TGTGCCAGCAGTTTAGATGGGACAGGGGCAACTGGGGCCAACGTCCTGACTTTC
TRBJ2-7,.,.,TRBV6-6,CASNGAGKGTQYF,TGTGCCAGCAACGGAGCGGGCAAGGGAACCCAGTACTTC
TRBJ2-7,few,TRBD2,TRBV12-3/TRBV12-4,CASSSLAGRGYSYEQYF,TGTGCCAGCAGTTCACTAGCGGGTAGAGGTTACTCCTACGAGCAGTACTTC